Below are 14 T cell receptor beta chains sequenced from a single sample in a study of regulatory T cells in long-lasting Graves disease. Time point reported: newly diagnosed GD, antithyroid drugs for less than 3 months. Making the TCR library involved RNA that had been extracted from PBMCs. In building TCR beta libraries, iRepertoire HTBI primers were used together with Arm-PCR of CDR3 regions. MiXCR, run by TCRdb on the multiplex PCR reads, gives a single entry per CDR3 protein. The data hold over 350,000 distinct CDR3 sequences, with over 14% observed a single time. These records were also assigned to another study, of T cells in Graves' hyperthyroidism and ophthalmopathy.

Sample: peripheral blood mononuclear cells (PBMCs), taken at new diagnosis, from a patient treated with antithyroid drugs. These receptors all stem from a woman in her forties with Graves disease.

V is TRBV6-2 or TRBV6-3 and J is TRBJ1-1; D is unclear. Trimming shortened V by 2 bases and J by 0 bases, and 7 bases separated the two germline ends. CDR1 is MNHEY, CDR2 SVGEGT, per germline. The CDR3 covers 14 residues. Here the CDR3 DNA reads TGTGCCAGCAGTTACGCCAAGATGAACACTGAAGCTTTCTTT. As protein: CASSYAKMNTEAFF.

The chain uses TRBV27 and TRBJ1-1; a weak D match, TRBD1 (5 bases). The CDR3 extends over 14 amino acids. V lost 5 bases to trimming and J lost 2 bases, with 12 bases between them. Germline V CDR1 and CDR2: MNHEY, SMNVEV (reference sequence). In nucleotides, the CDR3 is TGTGCCAGCAGTCCGTTTCAGGGAAACACTGAAGCTTTCTTT. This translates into CASSPFQGNTEAFF.

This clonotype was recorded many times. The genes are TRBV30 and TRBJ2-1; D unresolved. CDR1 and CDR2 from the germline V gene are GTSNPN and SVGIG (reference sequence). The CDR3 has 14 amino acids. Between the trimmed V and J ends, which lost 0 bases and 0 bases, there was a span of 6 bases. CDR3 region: CAWSVTRSYNEQFF. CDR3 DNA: TGTGCCTGGAGTGTAACCCGCTCCTACAATGAGCAGTTCTTC.

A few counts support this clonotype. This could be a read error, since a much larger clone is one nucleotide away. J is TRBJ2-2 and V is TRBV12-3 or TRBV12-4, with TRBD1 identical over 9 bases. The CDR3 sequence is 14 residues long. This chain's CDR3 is CASSMGQGTGGLFF. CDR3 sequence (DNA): TGTGCCAGCAGTATGGGACAGGGAACCGGGGGGCTGTTTTTT.

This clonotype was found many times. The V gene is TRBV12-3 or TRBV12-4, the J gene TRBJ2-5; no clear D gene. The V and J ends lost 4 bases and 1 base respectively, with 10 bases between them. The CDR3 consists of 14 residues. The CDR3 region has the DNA TGTGCCAGCAGTTCCCACACAGTCCAAGAGACCCAGTACTTC. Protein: CASSSHTVQETQYF.

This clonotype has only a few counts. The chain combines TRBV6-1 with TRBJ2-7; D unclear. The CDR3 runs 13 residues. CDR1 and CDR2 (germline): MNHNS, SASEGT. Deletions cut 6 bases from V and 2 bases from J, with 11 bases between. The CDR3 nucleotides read TGTGCCAGCAGGCGTTACAAGGCCTACGAGCAGTACTTC. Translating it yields CASRRYKAYEQYF.

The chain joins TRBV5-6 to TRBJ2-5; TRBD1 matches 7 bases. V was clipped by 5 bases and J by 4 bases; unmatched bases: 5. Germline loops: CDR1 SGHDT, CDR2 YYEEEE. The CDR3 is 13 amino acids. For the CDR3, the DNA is TGTGCCAGCAGTATGAAGGGGGCAGAGACCCAGTACTTC. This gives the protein CASSMKGAETQYF.

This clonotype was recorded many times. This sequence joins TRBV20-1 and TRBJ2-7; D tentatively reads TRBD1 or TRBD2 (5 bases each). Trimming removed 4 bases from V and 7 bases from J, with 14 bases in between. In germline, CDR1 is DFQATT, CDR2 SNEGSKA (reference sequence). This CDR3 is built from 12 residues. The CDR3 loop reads CSAKGTWGEQYF. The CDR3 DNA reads TGCAGTGCTAAGGGCACTTGGGGGGAGCAGTACTTC.

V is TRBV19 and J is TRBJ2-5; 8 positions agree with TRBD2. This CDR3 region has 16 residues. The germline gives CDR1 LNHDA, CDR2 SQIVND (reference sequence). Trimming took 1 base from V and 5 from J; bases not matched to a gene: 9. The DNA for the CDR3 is TGTGCCAGTAGTATAGGGGGCGGGAGGATAGGGGAGACCCAGTACTTC. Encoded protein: CASSIGGGRIGETQYF.

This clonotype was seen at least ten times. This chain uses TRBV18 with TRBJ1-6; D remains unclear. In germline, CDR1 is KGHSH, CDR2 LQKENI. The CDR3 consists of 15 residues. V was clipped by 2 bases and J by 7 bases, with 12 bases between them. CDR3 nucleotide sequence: TGTGCCAGCTCACCAAGTACGACCGAGAATTCACCCCTCCACTTT. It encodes CASSPSTTENSPLHF.

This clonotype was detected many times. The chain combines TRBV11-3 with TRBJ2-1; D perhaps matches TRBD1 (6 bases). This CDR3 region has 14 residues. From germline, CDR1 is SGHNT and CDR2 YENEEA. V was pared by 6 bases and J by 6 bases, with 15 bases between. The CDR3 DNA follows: TGTGCCAGCAGACCCGCAGGGGCGGGCAATGAGCAGTTCTTC. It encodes CASRPAGAGNEQFF.

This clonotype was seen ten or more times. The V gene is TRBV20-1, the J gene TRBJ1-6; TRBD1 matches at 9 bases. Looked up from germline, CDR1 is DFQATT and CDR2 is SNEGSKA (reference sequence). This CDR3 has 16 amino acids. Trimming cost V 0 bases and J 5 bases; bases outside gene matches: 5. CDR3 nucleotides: TGCAGTGCTAGAGATCTACAGGGGGCAAATAATTCACCCCTCCACTTT. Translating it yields CSARDLQGANNSPLHF.

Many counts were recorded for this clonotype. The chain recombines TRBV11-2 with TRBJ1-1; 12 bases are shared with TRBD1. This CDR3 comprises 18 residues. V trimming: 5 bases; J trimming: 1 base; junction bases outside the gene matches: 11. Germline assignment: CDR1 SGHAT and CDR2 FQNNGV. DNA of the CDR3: TGTGCCAGCAGCCCCAAATCCGGGACAGGGGGCCCGAACACTGAAGCTTTCTTT. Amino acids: CASSPKSGTGGPNTEAFF.

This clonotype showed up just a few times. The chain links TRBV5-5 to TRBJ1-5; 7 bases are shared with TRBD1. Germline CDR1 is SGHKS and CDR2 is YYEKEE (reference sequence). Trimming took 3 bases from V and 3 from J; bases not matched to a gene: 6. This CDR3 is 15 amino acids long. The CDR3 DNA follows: TGTGCCAGCAGCTCACAAACAGGGGCCAATCAGCCCCAGCATTTT. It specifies CASSSQTGANQPQHF.